The 8 T cell receptor beta chains in this list originate from one sample, sequenced in a study of human T cells and chemical hapten exposure. TCRdb recomputed calls from the 5' RACE reads with MiXCR, one row per CDR3 protein. The repertoire holds over 70,000 distinct CDR3 sequences, around 15% seen once, with under 7.5% in the top ten. Total RNA was isolated from whole blood that had not been fractionated. These receptor sequences come from a female donor in good health.

This chain connects TRBV18 to TRBJ1-3; D ambiguous. The CDR3 spans 16 residues. Trimming removed 3 bases at V and 0 bases at J, with 12 bases between. Looked up from germline, CDR1 is KGHSH and CDR2 is LQKENI. The CDR3 region is CASSPNPGYSGNTIYF. DNA of the CDR3: TGTGCCAGCTCACCGAACCCGGGATACTCTGGAAACACCATATATTTT.

The rearrangement uses TRBV20-1 and TRBJ1-2; D gene ambiguous. CDR1 DFQATT and CDR2 SNEGSKA come from the germline V gene (reference sequence). The CDR3 runs to 14 residues. V lost 6 bases, J lost 1 base, and 15 bases lay in between. Written as DNA, the CDR3 is TGCAGTGCACGTCCGGAGGCCTTTAACTATGGCTACACCTTC. This gives the protein CSARPEAFNYGYTF.

The gene calls are TRBV11-2 and TRBJ1-2; TRBD1 might be the D (5 bases). The germline V gene encodes CDR1 SGHAT and CDR2 FQNNGV. The CDR3 is made up of 14 amino acids. V gave up 2 bases and J gave up 5 bases, with 12 bases separating them. CDR3 nucleotides: TGTGCCAGCAGCTTAAGGGCAGGGACGTATGGCTACACCTTC. It encodes CASSLRAGTYGYTF.

V usage is TRBV6-5 and J usage is TRBJ1-2; 9 bases are shared with TRBD1. The V gene end was trimmed by 7 bases and the J gene end by 4 bases; junction bases not matched to a gene: 10. CDR3 length equals 15 residues. Germline lookup yields CDR1 MNHEY and CDR2 SVGAGI. DNA for the CDR3: TGTGCCAGCACCTCAGCCGGGACAGGGATCTATGGCTACACCTTC. Its translation is CASTSAGTGIYGYTF.

V is TRBV7-2 and J is TRBJ1-2; 8 bases map to TRBD1. The junction had 7 bases not matched to a gene; V was cut back by 5 bases and J by 2 bases. Per germline, CDR1 SGHTA and CDR2 FQGNSA. The CDR3 runs 15 residues. CDR3 in DNA: TGTGCCAGCAGCCGTGTGACAGGGGACAACTATGGCTACACCTTC. Protein product: CASSRVTGDNYGYTF.

V gene TRBV3-1 combines with J gene TRBJ2-1; 9 bases are a match to TRBD2. Germline CDR1 LGHDT, CDR2 YNNKEL (reference sequence). V lost 0 bases to trimming and J lost 4 bases; unmatched junction nucleotides: 19. The CDR3 is made up of 21 amino acids. CDR3 in DNA: TGTGCCAGCAGCCAAGATCGGGCTAGCGGGATCAGTATTGGGCGGTACAATGAGCAGTTCTTC. Its translation is CASSQDRASGISIGRYNEQFF.

V is TRBV5-6 and J is TRBJ1-1; D is unclear. Germline lookup yields CDR1 SGHDT and CDR2 YYEEEE. Trimming removed 7 bases from V and 4 bases from J, with 14 bases in between. The CDR3 has 13 amino acids. CDR3 in amino acids: CASLMGDGTEAFF. Written as DNA, the CDR3 is TGTGCCAGCCTGATGGGAGACGGCACTGAAGCTTTCTTT.

This chain connects TRBV12-3 or TRBV12-4 to TRBJ1-1; the D is unclear. The CDR3 covers 12 residues. Trimming stripped 6 bases from V and 5 bases from J, with 10 bases between. This CDR3 is CASRQYTTEAFF. CDR3 DNA: TGTGCCAGCAGACAATATACAACTGAAGCTTTCTTT.